This T cell receptor (beta chain) was documented in a study of cytomegalovirus exposure and HLA in healthy donors. Study-wide points: With later analysis, a missense DCLRE1C variant became linked to TCR beta V- and J-gene trimming. High specificity and sensitivity for cytomegalovirus status were reported for the classifier.

With regard to this clone: Antigen unknown.

V was pared by 4 bases and J by 3 bases, with 9 bases between. Germline values: CDR1 MRHNA, CDR2 SNTAGT. The CDR3 has 14 amino acids. The PCR employed 60 Vbeta primers together with 13 Jbeta primers. Generated by immunoSEQ multiplex PCR, the TCRdb table keeps only in-frame clones and is missing some. The sample includes approximately 100,000 clones, 78% seen only once; the top ten take approximately 4%. This clonotype originated in a middle-aged woman in good health and CMV-seropositive. This chain links TRBV6-4 with TRBJ2-2; D is ambiguous. The sequencing sample was made of PBMCs. The CDR3 here is CASSAERDTGELFF. CDR3 DNA: TGTGCCAGCAGTGCCGAACGGGACACCGGGGAGCTGTTTTTT.